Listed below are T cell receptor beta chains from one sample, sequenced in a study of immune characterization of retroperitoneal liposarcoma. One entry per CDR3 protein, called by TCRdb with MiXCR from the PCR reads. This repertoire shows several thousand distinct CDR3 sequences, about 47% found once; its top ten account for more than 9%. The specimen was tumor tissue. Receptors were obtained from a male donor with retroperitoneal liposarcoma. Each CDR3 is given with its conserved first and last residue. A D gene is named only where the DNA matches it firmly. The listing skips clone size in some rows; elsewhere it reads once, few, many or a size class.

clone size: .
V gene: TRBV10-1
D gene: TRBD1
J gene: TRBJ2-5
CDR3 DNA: TGCGCCAGCAGTGAGCTGGGGACAGGGGGCGTTCGGTTCTTC
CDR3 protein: CASSELGTGGVRFF

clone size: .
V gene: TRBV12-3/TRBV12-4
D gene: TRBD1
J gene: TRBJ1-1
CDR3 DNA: TGTGCCAGCAGACCGGGACAGGAGAACACTGAAGCTTTCTTT
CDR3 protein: CASRPGQENTEAFF

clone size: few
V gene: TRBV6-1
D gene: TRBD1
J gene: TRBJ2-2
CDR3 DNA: TGTGCCAGCAGTGAACTCCACAGGGGACCCGCGAACACCGGGGAGCTGTTTTTT
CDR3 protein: CASSELHRGPANTGELFF

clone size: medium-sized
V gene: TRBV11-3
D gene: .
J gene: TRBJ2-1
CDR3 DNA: TGTGCCAGCAGCTTGTTCAGGGGCTACAATGAGCAGTTCTTC
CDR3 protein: CASSLFRGYNEQFF

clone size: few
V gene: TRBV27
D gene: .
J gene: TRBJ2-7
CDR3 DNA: TGTGCCAGCAGTTTAGGAGGCACCCTCTACGAGCAGTACTTC
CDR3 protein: CASSLGGTLYEQYF

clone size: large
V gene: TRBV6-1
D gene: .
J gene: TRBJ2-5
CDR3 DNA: TGTGCCAGCAGTGAATACTTATCGGAGACCCAGTACTTC
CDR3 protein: CASSEYLSETQYF

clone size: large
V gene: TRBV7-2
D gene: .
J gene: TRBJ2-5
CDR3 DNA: TGTGCCAGCAGCTTTGGGCAGCCGGGGGAGACCCAGTACTTC
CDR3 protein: CASSFGQPGETQYF

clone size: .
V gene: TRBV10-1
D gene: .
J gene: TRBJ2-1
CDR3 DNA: TGCGCCAGCAGTGAGTCGTCGGCCAACGGTGGCAATGAGCAGTTCTTC
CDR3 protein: CASSESSANGGNEQFF

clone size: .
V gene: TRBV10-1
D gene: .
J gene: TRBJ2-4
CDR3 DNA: TGCGCCAGCCCCGTTGATGGGAGGACCAAAAACATTCAGTACTTC
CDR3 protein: CASPVDGRTKNIQYF

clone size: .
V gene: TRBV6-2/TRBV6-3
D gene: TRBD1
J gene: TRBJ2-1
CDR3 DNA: TGTGCCAGCAGTTGGAGGGACAGGGCCTCAAATGAGCAGTTCTTC
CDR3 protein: CASSWRDRASNEQFF

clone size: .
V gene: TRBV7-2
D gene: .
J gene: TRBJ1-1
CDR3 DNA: TGTGCCAGCAGTTTCCCCGGGGGGGCAGCTTTCTTT
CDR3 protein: CASSFPGGAAFF

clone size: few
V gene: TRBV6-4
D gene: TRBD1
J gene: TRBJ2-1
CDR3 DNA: TGTGCCAGCAGTGACTCGACAGGGGGCTACAATGAGCAGTTCTTC
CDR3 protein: CASSDSTGGYNEQFF

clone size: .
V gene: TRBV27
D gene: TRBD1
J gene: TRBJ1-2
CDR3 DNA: TGTGCCAGCAGTTTAGGGCCAGGGGGGAATGGCTACACCTTC
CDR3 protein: CASSLGPGGNGYTF

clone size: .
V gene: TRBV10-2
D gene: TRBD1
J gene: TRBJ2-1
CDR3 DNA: TGCGCCAGCAGTTACAGGGGGTTAGGATACGAGCAGTTCTTC
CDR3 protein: CASSYRGLGYEQFF

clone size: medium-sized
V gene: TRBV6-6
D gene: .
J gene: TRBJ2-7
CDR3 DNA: TGTGCCAGCAGTTACCGCAGGGGCTACGAGCAGTACTTC
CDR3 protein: CASSYRRGYEQYF

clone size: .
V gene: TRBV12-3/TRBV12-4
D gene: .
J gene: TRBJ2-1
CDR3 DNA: TGTGCCAGCAGGGTTAGGTGGTGGGGTAGCGGAACCTTAGGTAACCAGTTCTTC
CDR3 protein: CASRVRWWGSGTLGNQFF

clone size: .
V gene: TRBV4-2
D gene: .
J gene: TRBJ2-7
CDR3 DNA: TGTGCCAGCAGCCAAGGCCACCGGGACTCCTCCTACGAGCAGTACTTC
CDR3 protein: CASSQGHRDSSYEQYF

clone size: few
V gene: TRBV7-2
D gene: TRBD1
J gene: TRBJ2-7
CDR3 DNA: TGTGCCAGCAGCCCACGGGGCGGACAGGGCAACTCCTACGAGCAGTACTTC
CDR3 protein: CASSPRGGQGNSYEQYF

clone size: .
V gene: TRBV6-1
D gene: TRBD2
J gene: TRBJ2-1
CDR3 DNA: TGTGCCAGCAGTGAAGCGACGCTAGCGGGAAACAATGAGCAGTTCTTC
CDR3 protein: CASSEATLAGNNEQFF